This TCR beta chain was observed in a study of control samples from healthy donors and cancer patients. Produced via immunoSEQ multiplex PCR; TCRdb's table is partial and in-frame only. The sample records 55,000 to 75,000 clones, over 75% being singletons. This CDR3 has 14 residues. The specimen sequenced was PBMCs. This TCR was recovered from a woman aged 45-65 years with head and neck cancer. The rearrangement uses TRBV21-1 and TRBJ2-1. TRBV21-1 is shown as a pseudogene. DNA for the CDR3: TGTGCCAGCAGCTCCCGGGACGGCCACAATGAGCAGTTCTTC. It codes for CASSSRDGHNEQFF.